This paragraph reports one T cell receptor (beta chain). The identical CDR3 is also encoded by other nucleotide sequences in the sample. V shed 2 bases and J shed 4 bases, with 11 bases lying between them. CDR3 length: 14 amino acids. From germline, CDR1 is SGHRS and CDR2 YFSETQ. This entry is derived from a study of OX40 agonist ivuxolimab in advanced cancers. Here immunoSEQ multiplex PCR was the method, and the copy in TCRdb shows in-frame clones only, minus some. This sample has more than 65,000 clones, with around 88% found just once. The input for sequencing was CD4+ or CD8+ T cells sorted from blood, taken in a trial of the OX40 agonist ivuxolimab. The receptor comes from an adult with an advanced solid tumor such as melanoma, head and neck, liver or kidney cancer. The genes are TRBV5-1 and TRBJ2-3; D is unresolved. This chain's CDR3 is CASSLFPAADTQYF. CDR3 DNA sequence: TGCGCCAGCAGCTTATTCCCCGCAGCAGATACGCAGTATTTT.